This T cell receptor (beta chain) was captured in a study of T cell responses to AZD1222 COVID-19 vaccine. General observations from the study: Repertoires in all cases were sampled only once the peak T cell response had passed.

V was shortened by 2 bases and J by 1 base, with 11 bases between the two germline ends. The CDR3 is 15 residues long. Looked up from germline, CDR1 is LGHDT and CDR2 is YNNKEL (reference sequence). To note about this clone: What it binds is not known.

Sequencing was performed with immunoSEQ multiplex PCR; in TCRdb, only in-frame clones are kept and a portion is missing. In the table there are more than 50,000 clones, 85% to 90% of which are singletons. The sample was peripheral blood, taken on day 0 of AZD1222 vaccination. The chain has TRBV3-1 (or the pseudogene TRBV3-2) and TRBJ1-1; D is uncertain. This receptor was taken from an adult in good health. The CDR3 sequence is CASSQTPAKNTEAFF. The CDR3 bases are TGTGCCAGCAGCCAAACTCCAGCCAAGAACACTGAAGCTTTCTTT.